The 16 T cell receptor beta chains presented below share a single source sample, sequenced in a study of blood T cell repertoires in COVID-19. Profiling relied on immunoSEQ multiplex PCR, and the TCRdb table lists in-frame clones only, not all of them. The sample holds 75,000 to 100,000 clones, around 80% seen once. The specimen sequenced was peripheral blood. Receptor source: a man aged 50-59 years with active or convalescent COVID-19.

The V gene is TRBV7-8, the J gene TRBJ2-7; D might be TRBD1 (5 bases). The V gene's germline CDR1 is SGHVS and CDR2 FQNEAQ. V lost 3 bases to trimming and J lost 7 bases, with 16 bases between them. The CDR3 has 14 amino acids. CDR3 in amino acids: CASSFVGRAREQYF. Here the CDR3 DNA reads TGTGCCAGCAGCTTCGTTGGCAGGGCCAGGGAGCAGTACTTC.

The CDR3: CACQDSFSYEQYF. The CDR3 bases are TGTGCCTGCCAAGACAGTTTCTCCTACGAGCAGTACTTC. The chain recombines TRBV30 with TRBJ2-7, with D possibly being TRBD1 (5 bases). CDR1 and CDR2 (germline): GTSNPN, SVGIG (reference sequence). The ends were cut back, 6 bases at V and 0 bases at J, with 12 bases in the middle. CDR3 length: 13 amino acids.

V usage is TRBV25-1 and J usage is TRBJ1-5, with unresolved D. The CDR3 runs 17 residues. In germline, CDR1 is MGHDK, CDR2 SYGVNS. Trimming cost V 6 bases and J 0 bases, with 18 bases left between them. CDR3 in amino acids: CASRGDRAAYSNQPQHF. The CDR3 DNA reads as TGTGCCAGCAGGGGAGACCGGGCAGCTTATAGCAATCAGCCCCAGCATTTT.

The CDR3 sequence is CASSNRGNQPQHF. The CDR3 coding sequence is TGTGCCAGCAGTAACAGGGGCAATCAGCCCCAGCATTTT. J is TRBJ1-5 and V is TRBV28; TRBD1 might be the D (6 bases). The V gene's germline CDR1 is MDHEN and CDR2 SYDVKM. The CDR3 extends over 13 amino acids. Trimming removed 5 bases at V and 2 bases at J, with 7 bases between.

This rearrangement joins TRBV4-1 to TRBJ1-1; perhaps TRBD1 as D (5 bases). V lost 6 bases to trimming and J lost 3 bases, with 17 bases between them. The V gene's germline CDR1 is MGHRA and CDR2 YSYEKL. The CDR3 is made up of 15 amino acids. CDR3 loop: CASRLRGGPDTEAFF. The CDR3 nucleotides are TGCGCCAGCAGACTTAGGGGCGGTCCGGACACTGAAGCTTTCTTT.

This clone was detected once. The chain couples TRBV5-1 to TRBJ1-3, with 7 bases matching TRBD1. Germline CDR1 SGHRS, CDR2 YFSETQ. Trimming removed 6 bases from V and 4 bases from J; junction bases left unmatched: 10. The CDR3 contains 15 residues. CDR3 bases: TGCGCCAGCAAGGGGGCAGCCGCGGCCGGAAACACCATATATTTT. It codes for CASKGAAAAGNTIYF.

J is TRBJ2-3 and V is TRBV6-5; D may be TRBD2 (6 bases). The CDR3 loop spans 14 amino acids. V was cut by 2 bases and J by 4 bases, with 10 bases left in between. Germline V gene sequence: CDR1 MNHEY, CDR2 SVGAGI. CDR3 DNA: TGTGCCAGCAGTTACGGGGGGACCCCAGATACGCAGTATTTT. This codes for CASSYGGTPDTQYF.

This chain joins TRBV28 and TRBJ2-1, with D maybe TRBD2 (5 bases). This CDR3 spans 16 amino acids. Trimming took 4 bases from V and 4 from J, leaving 17 bases between them. CDR1 MDHEN and CDR2 SYDVKM come from the germline V gene. The CDR3 spells CASSSNSGEHYNEQFF. DNA of the CDR3: TGTGCCAGCAGTTCCAATTCCGGGGAGCATTACAATGAGCAGTTCTTC.

V usage is TRBV6-5 and J usage is TRBJ2-5, with no clear D. Per the germline V gene, CDR1 is MNHEY and CDR2 is SVGAGI. The CDR3 length is 14 residues. Deletions cut 7 bases from V and 1 base from J, with 13 bases between. CDR3 in amino acids: CASKNRVSQETQYF. The DNA of the CDR3 is TGTGCCAGCAAAAACAGAGTTTCCCAAGAGACCCAGTACTTC.

This chain links TRBV30 with TRBJ1-5, with D unclear. The CDR3 spans 13 residues. CDR1 GTSNPN and CDR2 SVGIG come from the germline V gene (reference sequence). Trimming removed 5 bases from V and 3 bases from J, with 11 bases in between. In DNA form, the CDR3 reads TGTGCCTGGGATGACGGGGACAATCAGCCCCAGCATTTT. Its protein product is CAWDDGDNQPQHF. Full variable domain (remainder filled in from reference TRBV30 and TRBJ1-5): SQTIHQWPATLVQPVGSPLSLECTVEGTSNPNLYWYRQAAGRGLQLLFYSVGIGQISSEVPQNLSASRPQDRQFILSSKKLLLSDSGFYLCAWDDGDNQPQHFGDGTRLSIL.

By sample share, this clone is medium-sized. This chain uses TRBV6-6 with TRBJ1-2; D ambiguous. Germline CDR1 MNHNY, CDR2 SVGAGI (reference sequence). V was pared by 6 bases and J by 0 bases, with 11 bases between. There are 14 residues in the CDR3. The CDR3: CASSQYSTNYGYTF. CDR3 sequence (DNA): TGTGCCAGCAGCCAATACAGCACTAACTATGGCTACACCTTC.

The chain joins TRBV29-1 to TRBJ1-1, with 7 bases aligning to TRBD1. Trimming at V came to 3 bases and at J to 0 bases, leaving 1 base not matched to a gene. Germline CDR1 is SQVTM and CDR2 is ANQGSEA. The CDR3 sequence is 13 residues long. The CDR3 loop reads CSVERGLNTEAFF. The DNA of the CDR3 is TGCAGCGTTGAGAGGGGGCTGAACACTGAAGCTTTCTTT.

The chain uses TRBV3-1 (or the pseudogene TRBV3-2) and TRBJ1-3, with D tentatively TRBD1 (5 bases). CDR1 LGHDT and CDR2 YNNKEL come from the germline V gene (reference sequence). The CDR3 contains 15 residues. V was trimmed by 5 bases and J by 0 bases, leaving 11 bases between them. The CDR3 reads CASSSQGFSGNTIYF. The CDR3 DNA sequence: TGTGCCAGCAGCTCCCAGGGTTTCTCTGGAAACACCATATATTTT.

This clone was seen only a few times. The gene calls are TRBV9 and TRBJ1-6; TRBD1 matches 7 bases. Germline V gene sequence: CDR1 SGDLS, CDR2 YYNGEE. V shed 4 bases, J shed 6 bases, and the junction held 7 bases outside the gene matches. The CDR3 length is 15 residues. The CDR3 spells CASSRLGTANSPLHF. The DNA of the CDR3 is TGTGCCAGCAGCCGACTCGGGACAGCTAATTCACCCCTCCACTTT.

The chain has TRBV27 and TRBJ2-7; 7 bases are shared with TRBD1. CDR1 and CDR2 (germline): MNHEY, SMNVEV (reference sequence). Unmatched junction bases numbered 5, after V lost 3 bases and J lost 3 bases. This CDR3 is built from 14 residues. CDR3 amino acids: CASSFGDRVYEQYF. CDR3 sequence (DNA): TGTGCCAGCAGTTTTGGAGACAGGGTCTACGAGCAGTACTTC.

This chain joins TRBV5-4 and TRBJ2-5, with TRBD2 matching over 8 bases. The CDR3 is made up of 15 amino acids. Germline CDR1 reads SGHNT; CDR2 reads YYREEE (reference sequence). V lost 0 bases and J lost 2; bases outside the gene matches: 3. The CDR3 nucleotides read TGTGCCAGCAGCTTGGCGGGGGGGCGTCAAGAGACCCAGTACTTC. Translating it yields CASSLAGGRQETQYF.